This T cell receptor beta chain was recorded in a study of Ad26.COV2.S vaccination and SARS-CoV-2 variants. Study summary: In the study, Ad26.COV2.S was injected intramuscularly once, or twice 56 days apart. Overall study results and limits: Analyses that measured TCR breadth and depth may have underestimated total T cell responses.

The treatment is: about 20 received Ad26.COV2.S at low or high dose, single or two shots; several received placebo; per-sample allocation not given. Repertoires come from day 63 after the first vaccine or placebo injection. Vaccination used an Ad26 vector expressing Wuhan-strain SARS-CoV-2 spike. Concerning this clone: Its antigen is unidentified.

The CDR3 runs 15 residues. Trimming took 5 bases from V and 3 from J, leaving 15 bases between them. CDR1 is SGHRS and CDR2 is YFSETQ in the germline V gene. Profiling relied on immunoSEQ multiplex PCR, and the TCRdb table lists in-frame clones only, not all of them. The data show roughly 680,000 clones, about 90% seen once. The clonotype was recovered from a person aged 18-65 years who received the Ad26.COV2.S COVID-19 vaccine or a placebo. J is TRBJ1-5 and V is TRBV5-1, with a possible D match to TRBD1 (5 bases). The material sequenced was peripheral blood, taken in a trial of Ad26.COV2.S vaccine versus placebo. CDR3 residues: CASRPGSADNQPQHF. For the CDR3, the DNA is TGCGCCAGCAGGCCAGGGTCGGCCGACAATCAGCCCCAGCATTTT.